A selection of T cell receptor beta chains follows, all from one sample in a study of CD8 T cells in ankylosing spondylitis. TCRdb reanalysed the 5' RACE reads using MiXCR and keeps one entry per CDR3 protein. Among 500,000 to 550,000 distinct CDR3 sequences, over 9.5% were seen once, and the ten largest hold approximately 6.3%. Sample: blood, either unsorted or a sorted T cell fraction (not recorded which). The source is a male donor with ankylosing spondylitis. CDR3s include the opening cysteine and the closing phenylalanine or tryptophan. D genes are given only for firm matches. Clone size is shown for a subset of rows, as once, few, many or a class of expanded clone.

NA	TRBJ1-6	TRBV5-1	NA	TGCGCCAGCAGCTTGGTACGCGGGAATTCACCCCTCCACTTT	CASSLVRGNSPLHF
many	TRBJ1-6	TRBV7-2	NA	TGTGCCAGCAGCTCGCGGACAGAATCACCCCTCCACTTT	CASSSRTESPLHF
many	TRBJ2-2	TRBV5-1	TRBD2	TGCGCCAGCAGCTTGTCCGGGAGGGCCCTCGGCACCGGGGAGCTGTTTTTT	CASSLSGRALGTGELFF
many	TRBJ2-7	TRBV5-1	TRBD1	TGCGCCAGCAGCTTGGGGCAGGGGGAAGTTGGCGAGCAGTACTTC	CASSLGQGEVGEQYF
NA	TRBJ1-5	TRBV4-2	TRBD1	TGTGCCGCGGGCCGGACAGGAGCTAGCAATCAGCCCCAGCATTTT	CAAGRTGASNQPQHF
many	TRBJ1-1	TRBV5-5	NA	TGTGCCAGCAGCCATGTCACCAACACTGAAGCTTTCTTT	CASSHVTNTEAFF
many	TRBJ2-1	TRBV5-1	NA	TGCGCCAGCAGCTTCCGTACGGTGTTCGGGCTAACGGGTAAGGTTGAGCAGTTCTTC	CASSFRTVFGLTGKVEQFF
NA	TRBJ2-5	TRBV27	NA	TGTGCCAGCAGTTTCCTTGAGAGGGAGACCCAGTACTTC	CASSFLERETQYF
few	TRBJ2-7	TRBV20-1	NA	TGCAGTGCTAGTAACGATCGGTCCGAGCAGTACTTC	CSASNDRSEQYF
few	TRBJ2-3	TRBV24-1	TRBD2	TGTGCCACCGGACTGCGGGAGTATGGCACAGATACGCAGTATTTT	CATGLREYGTDTQYF
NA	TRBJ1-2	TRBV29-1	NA	TGCAGCGTTGTATCCGGAAACTATGGCTACACCTTC	CSVVSGNYGYTF
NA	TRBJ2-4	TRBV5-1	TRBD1	TGCGCCAGCAGCTTCGGCCCCGTGTCCCGGGACAGGGGACTAGCCAAAAACATTCAGTACTTC	CASSFGPVSRDRGLAKNIQYF
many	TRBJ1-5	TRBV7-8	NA	TGTGCCAGCAGCCCCGTTAACCGGGGCTCCAATCAGCCCCAGCATTTT	CASSPVNRGSNQPQHF
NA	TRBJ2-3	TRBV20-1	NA	TGCAGTGCCGCTCGGGGGAGTGATACGCAGTATTTT	CSAARGSDTQYF
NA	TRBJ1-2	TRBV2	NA	TGTGCCAGCAACGAACAGGGACCTAACTATGGCTACACCTTC	CASNEQGPNYGYTF
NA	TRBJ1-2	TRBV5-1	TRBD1	TGCGCCAGCAGCGTGCTTGGGACAGGGGGCGATGGCTACACCTTC	CASSVLGTGGDGYTF
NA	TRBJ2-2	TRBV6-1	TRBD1	TGTGCCAGCGGAGGACAGGGGGACACCGGGGAGCTGTTTTTT	CASGGQGDTGELFF
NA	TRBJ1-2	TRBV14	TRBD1	TGTGCCAGCAGCCCAGGCCCCGGACAGGGGGGTGATGGCTACACCTTC	CASSPGPGQGGDGYTF
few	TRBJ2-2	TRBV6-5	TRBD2	TGTGCCAGCAGTTACTCTCCTAGCGGGGGCACCGGGGAGCTGTTTTTT	CASSYSPSGGTGELFF
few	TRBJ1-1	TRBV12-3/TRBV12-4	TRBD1	TGTGCCAGCAGTAGGGCAGGGGGCGGTGGTGAAGCTTTCTTT	CASSRAGGGGEAFF